This T cell receptor (beta chain) was documented in a study of spatial heterogeneity in lung cancer. Time point here: blood at routine non-recurrence follow-up after resection. TCR cDNA molecules each had a unique molecular identifier. A single record per CDR3 protein comes from TCRdb applying MiXCR to the 5' RACE reads. The sample yields some 46,000 distinct CDR3 sequences, about 10% seen once. Many counts were recorded for this clonotype. Looked up from germline, CDR1 is MNHNS and CDR2 is SASEGT. This CDR3 is built from 13 residues. The V gene lost 8 bases and the J gene lost 4 bases, with 13 bases spanning the gap.

The rearrangement links TRBV6-1 to TRBJ2-3; no reliable D call. This specimen was PBMCs, taken at follow-up. The sequence derives from a male donor with early-stage non-small cell lung cancer. CDR3 region: CASVLYRADTQYF. DNA of the CDR3: TGTGCCAGCGTACTCTACAGAGCAGATACGCAGTATTTT.